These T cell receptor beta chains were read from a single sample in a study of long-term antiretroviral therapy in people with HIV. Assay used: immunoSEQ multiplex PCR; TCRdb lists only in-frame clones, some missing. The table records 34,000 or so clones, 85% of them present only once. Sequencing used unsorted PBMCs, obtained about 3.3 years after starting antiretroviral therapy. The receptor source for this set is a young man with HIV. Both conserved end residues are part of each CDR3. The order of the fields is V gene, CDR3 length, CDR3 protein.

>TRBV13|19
CASSLIRDSLTSLPIEQYF
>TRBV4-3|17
CASSQDRQGALYTEAFF
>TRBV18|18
CASSPVKLELTGDYGYTF
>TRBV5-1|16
CASSPGRGSGANVLTF
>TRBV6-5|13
CASSYGRSNEQFF
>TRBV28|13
CASRRTVGNEQFF
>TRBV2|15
CASRTGLPKLYEQYF
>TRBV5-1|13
CASSLDPNYGYTF
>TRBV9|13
CASSGDNSYEQYF
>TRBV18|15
CASSPKTRGRDTEYF
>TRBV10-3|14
CAIKLAGETDTQYF
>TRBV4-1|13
CASSEGMNTEAFF
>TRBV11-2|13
CASSLSVNTEAFF
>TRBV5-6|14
CASSYPGQDYEQYF
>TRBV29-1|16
CSVGTSGGAGTDTQYF
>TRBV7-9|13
CASSQHSTDTQYF
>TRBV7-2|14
CASTPLGLAETQYF
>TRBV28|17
CASSLRLAGVGSYEQYF
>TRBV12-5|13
CASGLGIRPEAFF
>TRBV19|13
CAASRGPGTEAFF
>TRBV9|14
CASSVGIRGHEQFF
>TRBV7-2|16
CASSLVPTVGQYEQYF
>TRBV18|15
CASSPTGTGDTEAFF
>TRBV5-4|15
CASSPGQGERETQYF
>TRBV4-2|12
CASSQGPDTQYF
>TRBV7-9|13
CASSPEQSYGYTF
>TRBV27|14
CASRLSVLGNEQFF